This T cell receptor beta chain was identified during a study of CD8 T cells in ankylosing spondylitis. Study conclusions and caveats: In ankylosing spondylitis patients, matched synovial fluid reportedly showed significant enrichment of disease-linked clones. Characteristic, it appeared, of ankylosing spondylitis blood was a TCR beta motif of several highly homologous variants.

This CDR3 region has 15 residues. Per the germline V gene, CDR1 is SEHNR and CDR2 is FQNEAQ (reference sequence). With 5 bases removed from V and 8 bases from J, the gap between germline ends came to 18 bases. By quantitative 5'-RACE with molecular barcodes, the TCR beta libraries were made. TCRdb itself ran the 5' RACE reads through MiXCR, one entry per CDR3 protein. The table records fewer than 200,000 distinct CDR3 sequences, 9.8% of them present only once. Note on this clonotype: Its antigen remains unknown.

This sequence joins TRBV7-9 and TRBJ1-4; a weak D match, TRBD1 (5 bases). The sequencing sample was made of blood, either unsorted or a sorted T cell fraction (not recorded which). The receptor's source is a female donor with ankylosing spondylitis or in good health (not recorded which). The CDR3 DNA sequence: TGTGCCAGCAGCCCGGTCGCAGGGCCGGGAGAAAAACTGTTTTTT. Its translation: CASSPVAGPGEKLFF.